The clone carrying this TCR beta chain was seen only once. Measured with immunoSEQ multiplex PCR; TCRdb has only the in-frame clones, and not every one. The sample has about 310,000 clones, more than 75% seen once; the top ten hold 1%. This record belongs to a study of blood T cell repertoires in COVID-19. Study-wide context: The analysed material was cDNA or gDNA that came from T cells, B-cell-depleted T cells, or PBMCs.

J gave up 7 bases and V 3 bases, and 8 bases lay outside the gene matches. The CDR3 is 16 residues long. The germline V gene has CDR1 KGHSH and CDR2 LQKENI. The V call is TRBV18, the J call TRBJ1-6; TRBD1 matches 8 bases. The sequence was obtained from a man aged 45-65 years with active or convalescent COVID-19. What was sequenced was peripheral blood. CDR3 sequence: CASSPKDTGGNSPLHF. In DNA, the CDR3 is TGTGCCAGCTCACCCAAGGACACAGGGGGGAATTCACCCCTCCACTTT.